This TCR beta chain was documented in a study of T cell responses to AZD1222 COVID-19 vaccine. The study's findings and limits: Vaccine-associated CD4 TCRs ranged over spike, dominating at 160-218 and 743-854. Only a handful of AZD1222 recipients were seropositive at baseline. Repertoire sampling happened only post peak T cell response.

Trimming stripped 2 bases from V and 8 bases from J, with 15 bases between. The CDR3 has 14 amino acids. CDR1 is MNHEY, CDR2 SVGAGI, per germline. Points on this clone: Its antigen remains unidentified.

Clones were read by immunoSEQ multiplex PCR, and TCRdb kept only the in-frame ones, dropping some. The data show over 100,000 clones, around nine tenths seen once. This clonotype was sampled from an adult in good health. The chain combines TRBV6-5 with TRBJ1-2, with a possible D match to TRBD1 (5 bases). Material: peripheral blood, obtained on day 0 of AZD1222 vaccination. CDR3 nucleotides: TGTGCCAGCAGTTACGCCGGGGGTGTCGGGGGCTACACCTTC. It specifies CASSYAGGVGGYTF.